A selection of T cell receptor beta chains follows, all from one sample in a study of shared clonotypes between healthy human individuals. TCRdb's table, derived via immunoSEQ multiplex PCR, lists solely in-frame clones and lacks some. The repertoire holds approximately 88,000 clones, 60% to 75% seen once, with roughly 49% in the top ten. The sample consisted of memory CD8+ T cells sorted from blood. Receptors originate from a man aged 30 to 45 in good health. Each CDR3 is given with its conserved first and last residue. D genes are given only for firm matches. Clone sizes are given selectively: once, few, many, or a class where the clone is expanded.

DNA	CDR3	length	D	J	V	size
TGTGCCAGCAGTGGGCCGACAGGGCAGAGAGAGACCCAGTACTTC	CASSGPTGQRETQYF	15	TRBD1	TRBJ2-5	TRBV2	.
TGTGCCAGCAGCGAATACGAGCAGTACTTC	CASSEYEQYF	10	.	TRBJ2-7	TRBV2	.
TGCGCCAGCAGCTTAGGGCGACGGGGGGATACGCAGTATTTT	CASSLGRRGDTQYF	14	.	TRBJ2-3	TRBV5-1	.
TGTGCCAGCAGCGTAGAAGGGGGCGAGCAGTACTTC	CASSVEGGEQYF	12	.	TRBJ2-7	TRBV9	.
TGTGCCAGCAGTGAATTAGAGGGTAACTACACCTTC	CASSELEGNYTF	12	.	TRBJ1-2	TRBV25-1	.
TGTGCCAGCAGTTTACAGGGGAAGGGGACCTACGAGCAGTACTTC	CASSLQGKGTYEQYF	15	.	TRBJ2-7	TRBV28	.
TGTGCCAGCAGTTCAGGACTAGCGGGAACGAACGAGCAGTACTTC	CASSSGLAGTNEQYF	15	TRBD2	TRBJ2-7	TRBV27	.
TGCGCCAGCAGCCGGTACAGACTAGCCCACAATGAGCAGTTCTTC	CASSRYRLAHNEQFF	15	TRBD2	TRBJ2-1	TRBV4-1	.
TGTGCCAGTAGTAGGTGGGATGAGCAGTTCTTC	CASSRWDEQFF	11	.	TRBJ2-1	TRBV19	.
TGCAGCGTCCTTACAGGGGGCACTGAAGCTTTCTTT	CSVLTGGTEAFF	12	TRBD1	TRBJ1-1	TRBV29-1	.
TGCAGCGTACAGACAGGGACTGCGTGGACCGGGGAGCTGTTTTTT	CSVQTGTAWTGELFF	15	.	TRBJ2-2	TRBV29-1	.
TGTGCCAGCACCGCTGAGGGAGGGCCCTATCGTGAGCAGTACTTC	CASTAEGGPYREQYF	15	TRBD2	TRBJ2-7	TRBV7-2	.
TGTGCCAGCAGTGCGACTAGCGGGAGTCCCGGGGAGCTGTTTTTT	CASSATSGSPGELFF	15	TRBD2	TRBJ2-2	TRBV6-4	.
TGTGCCAGCAGCTCCGACAGGTACCGAGGCTACACCTTC	CASSSDRYRGYTF	13	.	TRBJ1-2	TRBV7-9	.
TGTGCCAGCAGCAAACAGAACAATGAGCAGTTCTTC	CASSKQNNEQFF	12	.	TRBJ2-1	TRBV7-9	.
TGTGCCAGCAGCTTGGGACAGGGTATGAACAATGAGCAGTTCTTC	CASSLGQGMNNEQFF	15	TRBD1	TRBJ2-1	TRBV7-3	.
TGTGCCAGCAGTTTTGATGGATATCAGCCCCAGCATTTT	CASSFDGYQPQHF	13	.	TRBJ1-5	TRBV28	few
TGTGCCAGCAGCGTTGGACTAGCGGGAGTAAGGTCCTACGAGCAGTACTTC	CASSVGLAGVRSYEQYF	17	TRBD2	TRBJ2-7	TRBV9	.
TGTGCCAGCAGCTCCGGGACAGGAGTCTACAATGAGCAGTTCTTC	CASSSGTGVYNEQFF	15	TRBD1	TRBJ2-1	TRBV7-6	.
TGTGCCAGCAGCGTAGGTCCGGAGAACACTGAAGCTTTCTTT	CASSVGPENTEAFF	14	.	TRBJ1-1	TRBV9	.
TGTGCCAGCAGCTTAGTAGGGGTTGATGAAGCTTTCTTT	CASSLVGVDEAFF	13	.	TRBJ1-1	TRBV11-2	few
TGTGCCAGCAGTTTAGGGGAACCGGGACAGGGGTTCCAAGAGACCCAGTACTTC	CASSLGEPGQGFQETQYF	18	TRBD1	TRBJ2-5	TRBV27	.
TGCGCCAGCAGCCAGCAAGAGACCCAGTACTTC	CASSQQETQYF	11	.	TRBJ2-5	TRBV4-3	many
TGCGCCAGCAGGATAGAAGTAGCCGCCTACGAGCAGTACTTC	CASRIEVAAYEQYF	14	.	TRBJ2-7	TRBV10-2	.
TGTGCCAGCACCAACCGGAGGGGGGTAACAGATACGCAGTATTTT	CASTNRRGVTDTQYF	15	.	TRBJ2-3	TRBV6-5	.
TGTGCCAGCACCCTAGCGGGAGAAGTAGCAGATACGCAGTATTTT	CASTLAGEVADTQYF	15	TRBD2	TRBJ2-3	TRBV6-4	.
TGTGCCAGCAGCCCCCCGGACTCCTACGAGCAGTACTTC	CASSPPDSYEQYF	13	.	TRBJ2-7	TRBV9	.
TGTGCCAGCAGCCCCCAGGGGCTCAACACTGAAGCTTTCTTT	CASSPQGLNTEAFF	14	.	TRBJ1-1	TRBV5-5	.
TGTGCCAGCGGGGACTACGAGCAGTACTTC	CASGDYEQYF	10	.	TRBJ2-7	TRBV2	.
TGTGCCAGCAGTCCAAACACCTACGAGCAGTACTTC	CASSPNTYEQYF	12	.	TRBJ2-7	TRBV27	few
TGTGCCAGCAGCTTTCATAGTCAGGGGGCACGAACTGAAGCTTTCTTT	CASSFHSQGARTEAFF	16	TRBD1	TRBJ1-1	TRBV7-9	.
TGTGCCAGCAAAGCCGGGGAAAGCAATCAGCCCCAGCATTTT	CASKAGESNQPQHF	14	.	TRBJ1-5	TRBV28	.
TGTGCCAGCAGCTTAGATGGTCGGCTAGCGAAGGGAGAGACCCAGTACTTC	CASSLDGRLAKGETQYF	17	.	TRBJ2-5	TRBV11-2	.
TGTGCCAGCAGCCCCCGAGGGGTCGACAGGGGGATCTCCGAGCAGTACTTC	CASSPRGVDRGISEQYF	17	TRBD1	TRBJ2-7	TRBV7-9	.
TGTGCCAGCAGCTTCCCCCGAAAGGGAGTGGAGACCCAGTACTTC	CASSFPRKGVETQYF	15	.	TRBJ2-5	TRBV7-9	few
TGTGCCAGCAGCTTAGCCACCGGGGAGCTGTTTTTT	CASSLATGELFF	12	.	TRBJ2-2	TRBV7-4	.